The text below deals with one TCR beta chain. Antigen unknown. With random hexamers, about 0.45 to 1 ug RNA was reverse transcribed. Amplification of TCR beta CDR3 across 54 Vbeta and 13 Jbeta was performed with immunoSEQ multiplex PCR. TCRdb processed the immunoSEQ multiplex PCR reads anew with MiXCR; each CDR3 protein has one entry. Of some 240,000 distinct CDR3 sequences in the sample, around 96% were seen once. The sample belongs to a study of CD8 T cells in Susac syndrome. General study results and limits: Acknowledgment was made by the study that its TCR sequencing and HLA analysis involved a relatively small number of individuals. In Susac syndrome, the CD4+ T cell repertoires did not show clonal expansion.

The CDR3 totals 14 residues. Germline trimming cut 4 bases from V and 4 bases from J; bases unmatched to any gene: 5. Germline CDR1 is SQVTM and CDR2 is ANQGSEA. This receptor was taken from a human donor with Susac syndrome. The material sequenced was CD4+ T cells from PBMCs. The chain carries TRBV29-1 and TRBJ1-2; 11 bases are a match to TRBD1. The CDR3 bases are TGCAGCGTTGGGACAGGGGGCTCTCGCTATGGCTACACCTTC. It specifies CSVGTGGSRYGYTF. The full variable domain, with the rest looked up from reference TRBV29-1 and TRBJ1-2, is SAVISQKPSRDICQRGTSLTIQCQVDSQVTMMFWYRQQPGQSLTLIATANQGSEATYESGFVIDKFPISRPNLTFSTLTVSNMSPEDSSIYLCSVGTGGSRYGYTFGSGTRLTVV.